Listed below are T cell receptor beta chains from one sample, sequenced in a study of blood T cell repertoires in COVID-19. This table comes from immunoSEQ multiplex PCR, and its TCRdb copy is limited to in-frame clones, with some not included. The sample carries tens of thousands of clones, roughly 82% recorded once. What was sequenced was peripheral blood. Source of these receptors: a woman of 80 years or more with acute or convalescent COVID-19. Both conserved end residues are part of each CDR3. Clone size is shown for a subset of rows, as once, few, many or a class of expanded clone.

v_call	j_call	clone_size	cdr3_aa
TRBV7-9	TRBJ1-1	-	CASSLVLGAEAFF
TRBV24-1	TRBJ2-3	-	CATSDFSLTGGIADTQYF
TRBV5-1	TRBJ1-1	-	CASSLAWNTEAFF
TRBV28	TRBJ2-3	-	CASSFGRGRTDTQYF
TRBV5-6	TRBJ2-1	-	CASSVGTLYNEQFF
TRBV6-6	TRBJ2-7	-	CASSREQGGNEQYF
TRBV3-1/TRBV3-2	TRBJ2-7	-	CASSLRLAGGSYEQYF
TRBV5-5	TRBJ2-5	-	CASSPWDSQETQYF
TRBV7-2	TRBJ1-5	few	CASSLVQNQPQHF
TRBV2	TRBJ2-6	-	CASSEEGLGANVLTF
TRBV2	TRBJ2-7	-	CASSSLSGGYEQYF
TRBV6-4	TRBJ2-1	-	CASSDKKSSYNEQFF
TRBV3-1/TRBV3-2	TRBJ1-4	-	CASSQESWEKLFF
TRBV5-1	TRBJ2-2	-	CASSWGQNTGELFF
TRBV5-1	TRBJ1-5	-	CASSLQGVSNQPQHF
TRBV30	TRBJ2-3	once	CAWSVGQGDVATDTQYF
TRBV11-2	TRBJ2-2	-	CASSPAGENTGELFF
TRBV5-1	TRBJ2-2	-	CASSPMGLNTGELFF
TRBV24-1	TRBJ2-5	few	CATSDPTPSVETQYF
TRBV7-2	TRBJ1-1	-	CASSAPQGSHTEAFF